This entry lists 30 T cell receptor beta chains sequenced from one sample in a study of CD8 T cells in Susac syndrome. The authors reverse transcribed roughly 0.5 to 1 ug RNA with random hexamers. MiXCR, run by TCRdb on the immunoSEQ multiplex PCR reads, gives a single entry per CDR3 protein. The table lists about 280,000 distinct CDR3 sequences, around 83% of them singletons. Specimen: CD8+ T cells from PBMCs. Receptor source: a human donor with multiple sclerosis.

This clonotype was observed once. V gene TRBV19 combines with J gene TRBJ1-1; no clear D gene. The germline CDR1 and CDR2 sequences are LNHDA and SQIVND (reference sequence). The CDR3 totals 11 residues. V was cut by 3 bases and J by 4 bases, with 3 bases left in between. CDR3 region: CASSMPTEAFF. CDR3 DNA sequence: TGTGCCAGTAGTATGCCCACTGAAGCTTTCTTT.

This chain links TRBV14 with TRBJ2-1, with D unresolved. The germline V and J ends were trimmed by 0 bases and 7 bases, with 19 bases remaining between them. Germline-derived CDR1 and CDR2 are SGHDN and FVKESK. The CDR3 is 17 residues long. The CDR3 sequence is CASSQERFGRSKNEQFF. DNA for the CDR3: TGTGCCAGCAGCCAAGAGAGGTTCGGCAGGAGTAAGAATGAGCAGTTCTTC.

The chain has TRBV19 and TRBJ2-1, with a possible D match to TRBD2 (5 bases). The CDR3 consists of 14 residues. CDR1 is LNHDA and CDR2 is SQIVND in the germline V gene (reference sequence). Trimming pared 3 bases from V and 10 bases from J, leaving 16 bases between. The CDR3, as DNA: TGTGCCAGTAGTATCGTCACGCCCGGCGGGGAGCAGTTCTTC. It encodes CASSIVTPGGEQFF.

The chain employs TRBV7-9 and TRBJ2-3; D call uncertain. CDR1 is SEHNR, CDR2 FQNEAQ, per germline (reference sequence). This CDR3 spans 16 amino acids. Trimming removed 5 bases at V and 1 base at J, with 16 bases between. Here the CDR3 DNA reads TGTGCCAGCAGCCAAACGGCGGAAGGAGGCACAGATACGCAGTATTTT. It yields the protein CASSQTAEGGTDTQYF. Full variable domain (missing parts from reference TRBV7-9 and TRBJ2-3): DTGVSQNPRHKITKRGQNVTFRCDPISEHNRLYWYRQTLGQGPEFLTYFQNEAQLEKSRLLSDRFSAERPKGSFSTLEIQRTEQGDSAMYLCASSQTAEGGTDTQYFGPGTRLTVL.

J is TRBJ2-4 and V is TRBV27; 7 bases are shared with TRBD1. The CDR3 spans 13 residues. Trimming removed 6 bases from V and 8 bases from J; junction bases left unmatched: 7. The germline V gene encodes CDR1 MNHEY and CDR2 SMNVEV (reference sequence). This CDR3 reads CASRINQGDIQYF. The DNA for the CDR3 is TGTGCCAGCAGAATAAATCAGGGGGACATTCAGTACTTC.

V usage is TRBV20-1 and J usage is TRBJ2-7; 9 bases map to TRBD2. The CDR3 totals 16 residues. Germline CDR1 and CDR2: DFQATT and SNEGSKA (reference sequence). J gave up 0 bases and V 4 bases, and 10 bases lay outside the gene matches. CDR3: CSANNPSSGNSYEQYF. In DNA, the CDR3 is TGCAGTGCTAATAACCCCTCTAGCGGGAACTCCTACGAGCAGTACTTC.

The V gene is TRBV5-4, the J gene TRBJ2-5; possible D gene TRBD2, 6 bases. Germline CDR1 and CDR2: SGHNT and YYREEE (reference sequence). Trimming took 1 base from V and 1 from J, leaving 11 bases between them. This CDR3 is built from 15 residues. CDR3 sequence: CASSLRREAQETQYF. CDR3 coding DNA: TGTGCCAGCAGCTTGCGGCGGGAAGCCCAAGAGACCCAGTACTTC.

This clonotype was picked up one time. The CDR3 region is CASSWGESRETQYF. The CDR3 DNA follows: TGTGCCAGCAGCTGGGGAGAGTCGCGGGAGACCCAGTACTTC. The rearrangement uses TRBV5-6 and TRBJ2-5, with a possible D match to TRBD2 (5 bases). Trimming left V 3 bases short and J 5 bases short, with 14 bases between. The germline V gene has CDR1 SGHDT and CDR2 YYEEEE. The CDR3 has 14 residues.

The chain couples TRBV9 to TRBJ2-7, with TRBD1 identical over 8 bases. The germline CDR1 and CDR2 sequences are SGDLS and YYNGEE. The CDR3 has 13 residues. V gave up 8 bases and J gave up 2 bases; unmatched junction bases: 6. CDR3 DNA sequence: TGTGCCAGGGTCGACAGGGGAACCTACGAGCAGTACTTC. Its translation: CARVDRGTYEQYF.

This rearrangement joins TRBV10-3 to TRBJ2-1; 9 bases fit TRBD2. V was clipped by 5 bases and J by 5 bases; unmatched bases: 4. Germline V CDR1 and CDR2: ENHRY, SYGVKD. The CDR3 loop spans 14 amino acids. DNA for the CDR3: TGTGCCATCAGTCCGGGACTAGCTAACAATGAGCAGTTCTTC. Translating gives CAISPGLANNEQFF.

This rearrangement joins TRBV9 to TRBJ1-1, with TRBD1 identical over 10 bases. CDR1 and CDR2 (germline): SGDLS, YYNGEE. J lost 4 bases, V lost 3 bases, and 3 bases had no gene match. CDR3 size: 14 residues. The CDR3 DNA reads TGTGCCAGCAGCGGACAGGGGGCTGGCACTGAAGCTTTCTTT. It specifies CASSGQGAGTEAFF.

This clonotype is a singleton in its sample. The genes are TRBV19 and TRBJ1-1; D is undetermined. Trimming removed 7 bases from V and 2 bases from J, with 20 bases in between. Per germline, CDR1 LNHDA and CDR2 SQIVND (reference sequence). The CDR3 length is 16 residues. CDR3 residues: CASTRSKAKGNTEAFF. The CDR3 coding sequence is TGTGCCAGTACCAGGTCCAAAGCGAAGGGTAACACTGAAGCTTTCTTT.

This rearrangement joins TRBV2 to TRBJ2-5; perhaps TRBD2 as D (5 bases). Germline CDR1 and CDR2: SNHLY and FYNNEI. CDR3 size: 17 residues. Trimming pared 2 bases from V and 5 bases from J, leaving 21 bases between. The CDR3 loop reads CASSELIPAEMEETQYF. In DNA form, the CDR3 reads TGTGCCAGCAGTGAACTTATCCCAGCGGAGATGGAGGAGACCCAGTACTTC.

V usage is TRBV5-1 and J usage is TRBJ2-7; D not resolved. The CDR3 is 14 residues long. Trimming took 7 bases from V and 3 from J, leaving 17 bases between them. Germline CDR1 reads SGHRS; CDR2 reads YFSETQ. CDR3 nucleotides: TGCGCCAGCCGCCTCGATGGGCCACGCTACGAGCAGTACTTC. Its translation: CASRLDGPRYEQYF.

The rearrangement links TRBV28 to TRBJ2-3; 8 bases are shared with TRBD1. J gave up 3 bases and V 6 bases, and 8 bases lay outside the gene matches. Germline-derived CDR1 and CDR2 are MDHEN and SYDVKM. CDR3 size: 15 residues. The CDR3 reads CASRPGQATTDTQYF. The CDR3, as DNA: TGTGCCAGCAGACCGGGACAGGCTACGACAGATACGCAGTATTTT.

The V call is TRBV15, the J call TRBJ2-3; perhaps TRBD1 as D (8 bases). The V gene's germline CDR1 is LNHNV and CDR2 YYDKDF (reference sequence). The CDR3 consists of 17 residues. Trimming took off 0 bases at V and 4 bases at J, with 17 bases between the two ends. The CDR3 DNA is TGTGCCACCAGCAGAGATTTCACAGGGGGGGGCGCAGATACGCAGTATTTT. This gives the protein CATSRDFTGGGADTQYF.

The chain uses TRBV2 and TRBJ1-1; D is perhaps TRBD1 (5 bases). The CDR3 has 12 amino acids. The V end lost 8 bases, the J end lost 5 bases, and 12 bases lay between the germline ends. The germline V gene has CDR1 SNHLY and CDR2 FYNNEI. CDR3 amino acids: CASGGAQTEAFF. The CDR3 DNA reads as TGTGCCAGCGGCGGGGCGCAGACTGAAGCTTTCTTT.

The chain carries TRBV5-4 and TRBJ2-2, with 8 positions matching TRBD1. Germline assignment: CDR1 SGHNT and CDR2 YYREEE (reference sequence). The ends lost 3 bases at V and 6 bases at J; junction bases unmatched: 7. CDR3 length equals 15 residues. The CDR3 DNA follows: TGTGCCAGCAGCTACTGGACAGGGAAGGCCGGGGAGCTGTTTTTT. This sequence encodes CASSYWTGKAGELFF.

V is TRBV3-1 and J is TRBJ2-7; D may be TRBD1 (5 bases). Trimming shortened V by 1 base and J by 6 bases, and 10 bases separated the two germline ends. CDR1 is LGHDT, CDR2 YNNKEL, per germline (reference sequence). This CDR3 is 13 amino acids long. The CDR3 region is CASSQGGSGEQYF. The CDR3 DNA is TGTGCCAGCAGCCAAGGGGGCTCGGGCGAGCAGTACTTC.

The CDR3 loop reads CASSRLMGVGDEQYF. In nucleotides, the CDR3 is TGTGCCAGCAGTCGTTTAATGGGGGTCGGGGACGAGCAGTACTTC. The rearrangement links TRBV27 to TRBJ2-7, with D perhaps assigned TRBD1 or TRBD2 (5 bases each). The CDR3 length is 15 residues. The germline V gene has CDR1 MNHEY and CDR2 SMNVEV (reference sequence). The V end was cut by 5 bases, the J end by 5 bases, with 19 bases between.

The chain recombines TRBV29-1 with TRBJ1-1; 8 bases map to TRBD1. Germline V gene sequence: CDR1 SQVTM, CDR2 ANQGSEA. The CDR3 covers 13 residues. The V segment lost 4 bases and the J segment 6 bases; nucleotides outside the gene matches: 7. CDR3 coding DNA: TGCAGCGTTGGCGGCAGGGGGCAATCTGAAGCTTTCTTT. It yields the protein CSVGGRGQSEAFF.

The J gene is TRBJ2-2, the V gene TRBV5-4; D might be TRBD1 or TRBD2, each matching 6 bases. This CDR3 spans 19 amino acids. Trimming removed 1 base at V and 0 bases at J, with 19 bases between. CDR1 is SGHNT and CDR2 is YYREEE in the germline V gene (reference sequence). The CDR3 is CASSLRAWLRDTNTGELFF. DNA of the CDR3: TGTGCCAGCAGCTTGAGAGCTTGGTTGCGGGACACGAACACCGGGGAGCTGTTTTTT.

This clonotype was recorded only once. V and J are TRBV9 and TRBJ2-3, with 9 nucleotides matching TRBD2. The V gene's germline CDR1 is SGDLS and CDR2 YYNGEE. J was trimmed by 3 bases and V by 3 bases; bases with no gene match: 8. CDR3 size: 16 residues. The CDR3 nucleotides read TGTGCCAGCAGCGGGTCCGGGACTAGCTATACAGATACGCAGTATTTT. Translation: CASSGSGTSYTDTQYF.

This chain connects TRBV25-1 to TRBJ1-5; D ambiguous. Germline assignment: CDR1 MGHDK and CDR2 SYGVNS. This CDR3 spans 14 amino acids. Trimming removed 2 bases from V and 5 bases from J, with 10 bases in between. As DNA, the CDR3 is TGTGCCAGCAGTGAAGGAGGGTGGCATCAGCCCCAGCATTTT. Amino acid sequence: CASSEGGWHQPQHF.

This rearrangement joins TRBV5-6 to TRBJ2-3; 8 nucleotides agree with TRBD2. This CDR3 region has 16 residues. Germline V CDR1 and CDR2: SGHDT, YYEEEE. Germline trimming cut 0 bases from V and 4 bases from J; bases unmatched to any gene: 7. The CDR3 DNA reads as TGTGCCAGCAGCTTGGAAAGCGGGAGTTTATCAGATACGCAGTATTTT. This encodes CASSLESGSLSDTQYF.

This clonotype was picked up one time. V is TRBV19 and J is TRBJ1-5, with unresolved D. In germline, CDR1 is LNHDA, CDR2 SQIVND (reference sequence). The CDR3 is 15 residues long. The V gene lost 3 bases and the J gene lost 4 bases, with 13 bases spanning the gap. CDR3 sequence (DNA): TGTGCCAGTAGTATGTCCGCGCTCAAGAATCAGCCCCAGCATTTT. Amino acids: CASSMSALKNQPQHF.

The CDR3 DNA reads as TGTGCCAGCAGCCCAGGGGGCGCGAACACCGGGGAGCTGTTTTTT. Encoded protein: CASSPGGANTGELFF. The chain is built from TRBV7-9 and TRBJ2-2; TRBD1 matches at 8 bases. The CDR3 is 15 amino acids. Trimming took 5 bases from V and 0 from J; bases not matched to a gene: 2. The V gene's germline CDR1 is SEHNR and CDR2 FQNEAQ (reference sequence).

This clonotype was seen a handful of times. This CDR3 is CASSYTGTGGDTQYF. The CDR3 region has the DNA TGTGCCAGCAGTTACACGGGCACGGGCGGGGATACGCAGTATTTT. The rearrangement joins TRBV6-2 or TRBV6-3 to TRBJ2-3, with D possibly matching TRBD2 (5 bases). Germline loops: CDR1 MNHEY, CDR2 SVGEGT. Trimming stripped 2 bases from V and 6 bases from J, with 15 bases between. The CDR3 has 15 amino acids.

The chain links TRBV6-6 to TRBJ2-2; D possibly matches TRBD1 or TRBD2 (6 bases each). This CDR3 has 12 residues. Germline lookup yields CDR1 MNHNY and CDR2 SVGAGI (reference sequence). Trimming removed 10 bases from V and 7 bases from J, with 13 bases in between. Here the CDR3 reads CATRGEDGELFF. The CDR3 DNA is TGTGCCACTAGGGGGGAGGACGGGGAGCTGTTTTTT.

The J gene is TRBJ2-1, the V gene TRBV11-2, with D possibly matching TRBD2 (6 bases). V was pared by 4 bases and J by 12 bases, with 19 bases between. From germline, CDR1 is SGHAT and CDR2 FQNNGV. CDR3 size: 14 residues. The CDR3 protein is CASSSPAGRGRQFF. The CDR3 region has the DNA TGTGCCAGCAGCTCCCCAGCTGGGCGGGGTAGGCAGTTCTTC.